The 22 T cell receptor beta chains below were found in one sample sequenced in a study of T cells in Graves' hyperthyroidism and ophthalmopathy. The CDR3 regions of TCR beta were amplified from RNA transcripts. The study used the HTBI primer set for a first-round RT-PCR of the TCR CDR3. TCRdb called the multiplex PCR reads again in MiXCR, with one record for every CDR3 protein. The data contain under 250,000 distinct CDR3 sequences, over 20% of them singletons. The sample taken for sequencing was blood. The receptors shown here come from a woman in her 40s with Graves' ophthalmopathy.

The rearrangement links TRBV6-5 to TRBJ1-2; 7 bases are a match to TRBD1. CDR1 and CDR2 (germline): MNHEY, SVGAGI. Germline trimming cut 3 bases from V and 10 bases from J; bases unmatched to any gene: 8. This CDR3 is built from 13 residues. The chain's CDR3 is CASSYSGTGDYTF. The CDR3 nucleotides are TGTGCCAGCAGTTATTCGGGAACAGGGGACTACACCTTC.

This chain links TRBV6-2 or TRBV6-3 with TRBJ2-7; TRBD2 matches 7 bases. The J segment lost 5 bases and the V segment lost 7 bases, leaving 8 bases of the junction unmatched. Germline V gene sequence: CDR1 MNHEY, CDR2 SVGEGT. The CDR3 spans 13 residues. CDR3 residues: CASTELALNEQYF. CDR3 in DNA: TGTGCCAGCACAGAACTAGCGCTTAACGAGCAGTACTTC.

This clonotype has at least ten counts. The rearrangement uses TRBV11-2 and TRBJ2-5; TRBD1 or TRBD2 may be the D gene (7 bases each). V was cut by 5 bases and J by 0 bases, with 16 bases left in between. Germline loops: CDR1 SGHAT, CDR2 FQNNGV. The CDR3 has 16 amino acids. CDR3 in amino acids: CASSPRQGGHQETQYF. The CDR3 DNA follows: TGTGCCAGCAGCCCCCGACAGGGAGGGCACCAAGAGACCCAGTACTTC.

Ten or more counts support this clonotype. This rearrangement joins TRBV28 to TRBJ2-7; 11 nucleotides match TRBD1. V was clipped by 3 bases and J by 3 bases; unmatched bases: 7. In germline, CDR1 is MDHEN, CDR2 SYDVKM. This CDR3 region has 16 residues. The CDR3 loop is CASSFEWTGGVYEQYF. CDR3 bases: TGTGCCAGCAGTTTTGAGTGGACAGGGGGCGTCTACGAGCAGTACTTC.

V and J are TRBV3-1 and TRBJ1-1, with no clear D. The CDR3 is 13 amino acids. V lost 6 bases, J lost 2 bases, and 10 bases lay in between. Germline assignment: CDR1 LGHDT and CDR2 YNNKEL (reference sequence). This CDR3 is CASSQTDNTEAFF. The CDR3 DNA follows: TGTGCCAGCAGTCAAACTGATAACACTGAAGCTTTCTTT.

This chain connects TRBV7-2 to TRBJ2-5; 10 positions match TRBD2. This CDR3 is built from 16 residues. Per germline, CDR1 SGHTA and CDR2 FQGNSA. Trimming removed 0 bases from V and 0 bases from J; junction bases left unmatched: 1. CDR3 in DNA: TGTGCCAGCAGCTTAGCGACTAGCGGGTACCAAGAGACCCAGTACTTC. Protein product: CASSLATSGYQETQYF.

There are many counts of this clonotype. The rearrangement uses TRBV27 and TRBJ2-7, with 12 nucleotides matching TRBD2. CDR1 and CDR2 (germline): MNHEY, SMNVEV (reference sequence). The CDR3 runs 13 residues. V shed 10 bases, J shed 5 bases, and the junction held 6 bases outside the gene matches. The CDR3 region has the DNA TGTGCCACGGTCGGACTAGCGGGAAACGAGCAGTACTTC. It translates to CATVGLAGNEQYF.

This clonotype was detected many times. V usage is TRBV20-1 and J usage is TRBJ1-5, with unresolved D. The V and J ends lost 5 bases and 7 bases respectively, with 21 bases between them. The CDR3 is 15 residues long. The germline CDR1 and CDR2 sequences are DFQATT and SNEGSKA (reference sequence). CDR3 region: CSAARGRIPKQPQHF. Written as DNA, the CDR3 is TGCAGTGCTGCCCGTGGACGGATTCCTAAGCAGCCCCAGCATTTT.

This clonotype was detected many times. CDR3 region: CASSPMGDSTNTGELFF. CDR3 nucleotides: TGTGCCAGCAGCCCCATGGGGGACAGTACTAACACCGGGGAGCTGTTTTTT. The genes are TRBV4-2 and TRBJ2-2, with 7 bases identical to TRBD1. The CDR3 has 17 amino acids. Looked up from germline, CDR1 is LGHNA and CDR2 is YNFKEQ. With V trimmed by 4 bases and J by 2 bases, 10 bases remained unmatched.

This clonotype has at least ten counts. J is TRBJ1-5 and V is TRBV2, with 9 bases matching TRBD1. This CDR3 region has 16 residues. CDR1 SNHLY and CDR2 FYNNEI come from the germline V gene. The trim removed 3 bases at V and 0 bases at J, leaving 3 bases unmatched. DNA for the CDR3: TGTGCCAGCAGTGAGGGGACAGGGAATAGCAATCAGCCCCAGCATTTT. Its protein product is CASSEGTGNSNQPQHF.

This clonotype was observed at least ten times. The chain uses TRBV12-3 or TRBV12-4 and TRBJ2-7; 9 positions match TRBD1. Trimming removed 5 bases from V and 3 bases from J; junction bases left unmatched: 8. The CDR3 has 15 amino acids. The CDR3 spells CASSTFGDRVYEQYF. For the CDR3, the DNA is TGTGCCAGCAGTACCTTCGGGGACAGGGTCTACGAGCAGTACTTC.

This clonotype was counted at least ten times. The chain joins TRBV14 to TRBJ2-3, with a tentative D call TRBD2 (6 bases). V lost 2 bases and J 0 bases, leaving 18 bases between the germline ends. The germline V gene has CDR1 SGHDN and CDR2 FVKESK. The CDR3 runs 18 residues. The CDR3 reads CASSQPSIDLASTDTQYF. CDR3 coding DNA: TGTGCCAGCAGCCAACCCTCTATCGACCTAGCGAGCACAGATACGCAGTATTTT.

This clonotype was counted ten times or more. The chain carries TRBV7-9 and TRBJ2-5, with D tentatively TRBD1 (6 bases). V lost 4 bases and J 4 bases, leaving 13 bases between the germline ends. Germline assignment: CDR1 SEHNR and CDR2 FQNEAQ (reference sequence). This CDR3 comprises 14 residues. The DNA of the CDR3 is TGTGCCAGCAGCTCCGGCAGGGGTCGAGAGACCCAGTACTTC. Its protein is CASSSGRGRETQYF.

The chain links TRBV6-2 or TRBV6-3 to TRBJ2-7, with 8 bases matching TRBD2. The trim removed 4 bases at V and 3 bases at J, leaving 14 bases unmatched. Germline V gene sequence: CDR1 MNHEY, CDR2 SVGEGT. This CDR3 spans 17 amino acids. The CDR3 bases are TGTGCCAGCAGTTGCTCGTTCCTTCGGGGGGGCCTCTACGAGCAGTACTTC. Residues: CASSCSFLRGGLYEQYF.

The sample holds many counts of this clonotype. This chain links TRBV20-1 with TRBJ1-1; the D gene is possibly TRBD1 (5 bases). Germline CDR1 is DFQATT and CDR2 is SNEGSKA (reference sequence). The V gene lost 3 bases and the J gene lost 2 bases, with 13 bases spanning the gap. CDR3 length: 14 amino acids. DNA for the CDR3: TGCAGTGCTAGTTCCAGGGCGATAAACACTGAAGCTTTCTTT. Translating it yields CSASSRAINTEAFF.

In this sample, this clonotype turned up many times. A read error may explain this, as a much larger clone is one base away. J is TRBJ1-5 and V is TRBV6-5; D remains ambiguous. CDR3 size: 14 residues. Per the germline V gene, CDR1 is MNHEY and CDR2 is SVGAGI. The CDR3 here is CVSSYTTEGQPQHF. CDR3 DNA: TGTGTCAGCAGTTATACAACAGAGGGTCAGCCCCAGCATTTT.

This clonotype was picked up many times. The chain is built from TRBV2 and TRBJ1-3, with D perhaps matching TRBD1 (5 bases). The V gene's germline CDR1 is SNHLY and CDR2 FYNNEI. The CDR3 covers 16 residues. V was pared by 2 bases and J by 3 bases, with 14 bases between. The CDR3 DNA sequence: TGTGCCAGCAGTGAAAGGAGGGGTTCGTATGGAAACACCATATATTTT. This encodes CASSERRGSYGNTIYF.

The table lists this clonotype with many counts. V gene TRBV2 combines with J gene TRBJ2-7, with D hard to call. V lost 4 bases and J lost 3, with 10 bases in between. This CDR3 is 13 amino acids long. Germline V gene lookup returns CDR1 SNHLY and CDR2 FYNNEI. CDR3 DNA sequence: TGTGCCAGCAGTGTGCAGTTTGGCTACGAGCAGTACTTC. Its translation is CASSVQFGYEQYF. The variable domain in full, with the rest retrieved from reference TRBV2 and TRBJ2-7, is EPEVTQTPSHQVTQMGQEVILRCVPISNHLYFYWYRQILGQKVEFLVSFYNNEISEKSEIFDDQFSVERPDGSNFTLKIRSTKLEDSAMYFCASSVQFGYEQYFGPGTRLTVT.

This clonotype has just a few counts. A much larger clone differs from this one at a single base, so this may be a read error. The V and J genes are TRBV4-2 and TRBJ2-2, with TRBD1 as a possible D gene (6 bases). This CDR3 spans 15 amino acids. CDR1 LGHNA and CDR2 YNFKEQ come from the germline V gene. The CDR3 protein is CASSPGTSNTRELFF. CDR3 nucleotide sequence: TGTGCCAGCAGCCCCGGGACAAGTAACACCAGGGAGCTGTTTTTT.

This clonotype was recorded at least ten times. The V call is TRBV5-1, the J call TRBJ2-7; D gene uncertain. The CDR3 extends over 14 amino acids. Germline CDR1 reads SGHRS; CDR2 reads YFSETQ. V was pared by 0 bases and J by 5 bases, with 12 bases between. In DNA form, the CDR3 reads TGCGCCAGCAGCTTGGGGCTACCCTGGGACGAGCAGTACTTC. Amino acids: CASSLGLPWDEQYF.

This clonotype was detected ten times or more. This chain uses TRBV11-1 with TRBJ2-2; D is possibly TRBD2 (6 bases). The CDR3 runs to 18 residues. With 1 base removed from V and 1 base from J, the gap between germline ends came to 16 bases. The germline V gene has CDR1 SGHAT and CDR2 FQDESV (reference sequence). CDR3: CASSLDPVRRENTGELFF. DNA of the CDR3: TGTGCCAGCAGCTTAGACCCGGTGCGGCGGGAGAACACCGGGGAGCTGTTTTTT.

This clonotype has only a few counts. V usage is TRBV7-9 and J usage is TRBJ2-5; D is ambiguous. Trimming took off 1 base at V and 5 bases at J, with 14 bases between the two ends. Germline V gives CDR1 SEHNR, CDR2 FQNEAQ (reference sequence). This CDR3 spans 15 amino acids. The CDR3 region is CASSLDGHQGETQYF. The DNA for the CDR3 is TGTGCCAGCAGCTTAGATGGCCATCAAGGGGAGACCCAGTACTTC. Full variable domain (outside the CDR3, taken from reference TRBV7-9 and TRBJ2-5): DTGVSQNPRHKITKRGQNVTFRCDPISEHNRLYWYRQTLGQGPEFLTYFQNEAQLEKSRLLSDRFSAERPKGSFSTLEIQRTEQGDSAMYLCASSLDGHQGETQYFGPGTRLLVL.